Following are 6 T cell receptor beta chains from one sample sequenced in a study of blood T cell repertoires in COVID-19. TCRdb's copy holds only in-frame clones and misses some; the assay was immunoSEQ multiplex PCR. The sample lists 90,000 to 120,000 clones; roughly 90% were seen once. What was sequenced was peripheral blood. The receptor source for this set is a middle-aged man with active or convalescent COVID-19.

V gene TRBV3-1 (or the pseudogene TRBV3-2) combines with J gene TRBJ2-2; 8 bases match TRBD2. The CDR3 is 16 amino acids. The V segment lost 0 bases and the J segment 3 bases; nucleotides outside the gene matches: 3. Germline CDR1 LGHDT, CDR2 YNNKEL (reference sequence). The CDR3 spells CASSQEGTRYTGELFF. The CDR3, as DNA: TGTGCCAGCAGCCAAGAGGGGACTAGATACACCGGGGAGCTGTTTTTT.

This chain connects TRBV19 to TRBJ2-1, with TRBD2 identical over 9 bases. The V and J ends lost 0 bases and 3 bases, in that order; junction bases with no gene match: 3. Germline V gives CDR1 LNHDA, CDR2 SQIVND (reference sequence). The CDR3 is 16 amino acids. The CDR3 bases are TGTGCCAGTAGTATAGAAGCGGGAGGATTCTACAATGAGCAGTTCTTC. Translation gives CASSIEAGGFYNEQFF.

The V call is TRBV5-5, the J call TRBJ2-7; 9 bases line up with TRBD1. The germline V gene has CDR1 SGHKS and CDR2 YYEKEE (reference sequence). V dropped 4 bases and J dropped 0; count of bases not matched to a gene: 11. The CDR3 runs to 17 residues. CDR3 in amino acids: CASSVGTGIFTSYEQYF. DNA of the CDR3: TGTGCCAGCAGCGTGGGGACAGGGATCTTTACCTCCTACGAGCAGTACTTC. Combining the CDR3 with reference TRBV5-5 and TRBJ2-7 gives the whole variable domain DAGVTQSPTHLIKTRGQQVTLRCSPISGHKSVSWYQQVLGQGPQFIFQYYEKEERGRGNFPDRFSARQFPNYSSELNVNALLLGDSALYLCASSVGTGIFTSYEQYFGPGTRLTVT.

In this sample, this clone turned up once. This rearrangement joins TRBV5-8 to TRBJ2-3; no reliable D call. Germline CDR1 is SGHTS and CDR2 is YDEGEE. CDR3 length: 15 amino acids. V was shortened by 0 bases and J by 2 bases, with 10 bases between the two germline ends. In DNA, the CDR3 is TGTGCCAGCAGCTTGGTGGGCAGATACACAGATACGCAGTATTTT. Protein: CASSLVGRYTDTQYF.

Here the CDR3 reads CASSQTGAPNYEQYF. The DNA of the CDR3 is TGCGCCAGCAGCCAAACAGGGGCCCCGAACTACGAGCAGTACTTC. V is TRBV5-1 and J is TRBJ2-7, with 7 nucleotides matching TRBD1. Germline-derived CDR1 and CDR2 are SGHRS and YFSETQ. J gave up 3 bases and V 4 bases, and 10 bases lay outside the gene matches. This CDR3 comprises 15 residues.

The chain links TRBV30 to TRBJ2-5; 10 bases are a match to TRBD1. Germline lookup yields CDR1 GTSNPN and CDR2 SVGIG (reference sequence). After removal of 5 bases from V and 4 bases from J, the junction contained 10 bases not matched to a gene. CDR3 length: 15 residues. The CDR3 sequence: CAWDPGQGRGETQYF. In DNA, the CDR3 is TGTGCCTGGGATCCGGGACAGGGGAGGGGAGAGACCCAGTACTTC.